This T cell receptor (beta chain) was recovered during a study of CD8 T cells in Susac syndrome. Trimming left V 2 bases short and J 4 bases short, with 8 bases between. CDR3 length: 13 amino acids. The germline V gene encodes CDR1 MNHEY and CDR2 SVGEGT. Sequencing of TCR beta was performed on blood CD8+ T cells and on blood CD4+ T cells. It was treatment-naive patients with stable or active relapsing-remitting disease who made up the multiple sclerosis controls. The CD8+ and CD4+ T cells were negatively isolated, with the TEMRA cells enriched by FACS. About 0.5 to 1 ug RNA was reverse transcribed with random hexamers. Amplification of TCR beta CDR3 used immunoSEQ multiplex PCR across 54 Vbeta and 13 Jbeta. MiXCR was run by TCRdb on the immunoSEQ multiplex PCR reads, yielding one entry per CDR3 protein. The sample yields around 270,000 distinct CDR3 sequences, over 75% seen once.

The origin of this receptor is a human donor with multiple sclerosis. The sequenced sample consisted of CD8+ T cells from PBMCs. The chain recombines TRBV6-2 or TRBV6-3 with TRBJ1-2; D not certain. CDR3 nucleotides: TGTGCCAGCAGTTACGCAGGCTCCTATGGCTACACCTTC. It is translated as CASSYAGSYGYTF.